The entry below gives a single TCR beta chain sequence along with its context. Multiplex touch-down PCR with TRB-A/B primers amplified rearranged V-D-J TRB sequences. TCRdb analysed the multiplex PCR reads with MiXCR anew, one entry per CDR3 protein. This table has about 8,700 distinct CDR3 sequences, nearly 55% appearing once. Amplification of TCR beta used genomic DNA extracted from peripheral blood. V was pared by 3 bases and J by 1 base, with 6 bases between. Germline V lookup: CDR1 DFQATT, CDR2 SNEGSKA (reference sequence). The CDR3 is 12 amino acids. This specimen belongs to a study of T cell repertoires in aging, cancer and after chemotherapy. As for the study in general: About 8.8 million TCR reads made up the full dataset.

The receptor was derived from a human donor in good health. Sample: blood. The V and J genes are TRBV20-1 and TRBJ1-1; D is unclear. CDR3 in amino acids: CSASSPNTEAFF. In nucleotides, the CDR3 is TGCAGTGCTAGCAGCCCGAACACTGAAGCTTTCTTT.